The clone carrying this T cell receptor beta chain occurred once. What it binds is unknown. This specimen comes from a study of regulatory T cells in long-lasting Graves disease. The study's findings and limits: Exclusively peripheral blood, rather than thyroid tissue, was studied.

This CDR3 comprises 14 residues. V lost 4 bases to trimming and J lost 2 bases, with 12 bases between them. Germline assignment: CDR1 MNHEY and CDR2 SMNVEV (reference sequence). Arm-PCR with iRepertoire HTBI primers amplified the CDR3 regions for these TCR beta libraries. Each CDR3 protein gets one entry after TCRdb re-called the multiplex PCR reads with MiXCR. The profile shows about 340,000 distinct CDR3 sequences, around 20% of them singletons. Time point indicated: persistent/refractory GD, antithyroid drugs over 5 years with positive TRAb. From RNA extracted from PBMCs, the TCR library was made. The chain combines TRBV27 with TRBJ2-7; D is perhaps TRBD1 (6 bases). Sequencing was performed on peripheral blood mononuclear cells (PBMCs), taken when the disease was refractory, from a patient treated with antithyroid drugs. The source is a female donor with Graves disease. In nucleotides, the CDR3 is TGTGCCAGCAGTTCAGGGGCCCAACCCTACGAGCAGTACTTC. Translation gives CASSSGAQPYEQYF.